This paragraph covers one T cell receptor (beta chain) sequence. The ends were cut back, 4 bases at V and 4 bases at J, with 14 bases in the middle. Germline assignment: CDR1 SGHNT and CDR2 YENEEA. CDR3 length: 14 residues. TCRdb ran MiXCR on the 5' RACE reads and lists one entry per CDR3 protein. In the table there are 500,000 to 600,000 distinct CDR3 sequences, less than 25% of which are singletons. This sample is drawn from a study of identical twins. The data were also submitted as part of a second study, on T cells expressing NK-cell markers. This second study says: Of eight sequenced donors, seven were HCMV-seropositive and one HCMV-seronegative.

The sequence was collected from a woman under 30 in good health. The sample consisted of CD4+ T cells sorted from blood. This chain connects TRBV11-3 to TRBJ2-7, with a possible D match to TRBD1 (5 bases). The CDR3 DNA sequence: TGTGCCAGCAGCTCAGAAACAGGTACATACGAGCAGTACTTC. This codes for CASSSETGTYEQYF.